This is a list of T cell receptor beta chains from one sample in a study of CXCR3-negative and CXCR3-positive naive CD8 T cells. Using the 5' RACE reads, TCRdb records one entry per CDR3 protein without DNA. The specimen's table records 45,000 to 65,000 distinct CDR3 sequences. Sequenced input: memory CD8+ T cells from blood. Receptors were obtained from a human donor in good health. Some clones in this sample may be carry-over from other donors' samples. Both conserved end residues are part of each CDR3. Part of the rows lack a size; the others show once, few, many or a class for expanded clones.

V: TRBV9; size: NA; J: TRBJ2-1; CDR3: CASSDSKQWDGGYNEQFF
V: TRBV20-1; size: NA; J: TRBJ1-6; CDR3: CSARELQRESEALHF
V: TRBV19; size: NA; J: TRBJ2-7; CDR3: CASSIGGGSYEQYF
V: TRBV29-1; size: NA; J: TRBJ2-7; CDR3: CSVQVTNKQYF
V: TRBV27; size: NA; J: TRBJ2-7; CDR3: CASSLTSNGQSTIYEQYF
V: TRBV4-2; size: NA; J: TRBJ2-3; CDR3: CASSQVLAGAAPTDTQYF
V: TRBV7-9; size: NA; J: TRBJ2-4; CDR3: CASSLGAGENIQYF
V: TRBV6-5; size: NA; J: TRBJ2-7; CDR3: CASSDRDRYYEQYF
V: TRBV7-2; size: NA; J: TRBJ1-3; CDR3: CASSLGQGKRDSTGNTIYF
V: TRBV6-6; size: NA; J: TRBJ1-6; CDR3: CASSYPGQGASSPLHF
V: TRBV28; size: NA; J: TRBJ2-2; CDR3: CASSLPASWELFF
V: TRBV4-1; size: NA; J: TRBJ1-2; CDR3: CASSQDARDHYGYTF
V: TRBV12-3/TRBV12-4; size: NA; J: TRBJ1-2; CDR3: CASSGPGQGNYGYTF
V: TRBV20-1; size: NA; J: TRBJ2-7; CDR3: CSARTGESYEQYF
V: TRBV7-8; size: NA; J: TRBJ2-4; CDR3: CASSSTFDREGVGEAKNIQYF
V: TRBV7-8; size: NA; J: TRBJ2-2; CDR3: CASSLASGDNTGELFF
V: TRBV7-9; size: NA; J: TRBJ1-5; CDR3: CASSLGGDVRQPQHF
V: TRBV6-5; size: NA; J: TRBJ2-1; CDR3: CASSLNSDKDNEQFF
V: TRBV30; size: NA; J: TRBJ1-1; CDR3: CAWSPSFLSPGQINTEAFF
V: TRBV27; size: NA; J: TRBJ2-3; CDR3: CASRDPAGANTDTQYF
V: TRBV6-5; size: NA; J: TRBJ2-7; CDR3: CASSSPRQGTSHEQYF
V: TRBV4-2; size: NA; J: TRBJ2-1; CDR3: CASSQEGAGAYNEQFF
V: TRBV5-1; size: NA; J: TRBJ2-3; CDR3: CASSPWIAGDTQYF
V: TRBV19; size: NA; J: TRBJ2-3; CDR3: CASSLLRGPDTQYF
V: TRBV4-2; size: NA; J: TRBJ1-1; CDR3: CASSQDRNTEAFF
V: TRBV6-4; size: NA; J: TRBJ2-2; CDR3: CASSDSGGELFF
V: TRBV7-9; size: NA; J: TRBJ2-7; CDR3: CASSLAVAAYEQYF
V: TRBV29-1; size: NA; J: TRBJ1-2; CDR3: CSVEVVINPRTGGLSLTF
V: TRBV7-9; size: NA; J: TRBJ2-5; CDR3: CASSPPDRGGETQYF
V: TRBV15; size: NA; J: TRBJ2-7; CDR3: CATSRDTVKVYEQYF
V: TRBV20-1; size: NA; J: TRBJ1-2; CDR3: CSAGDVQGVSDYGYTF
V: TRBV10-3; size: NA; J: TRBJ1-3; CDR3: CAISDGANSGNTIYF
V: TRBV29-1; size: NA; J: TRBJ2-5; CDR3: CSVDTAYASLQETQYF
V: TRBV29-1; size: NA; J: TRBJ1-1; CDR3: CSVDTTGVMNTEAFF
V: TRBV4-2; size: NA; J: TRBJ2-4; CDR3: CASSQDPAGGGNIQYF
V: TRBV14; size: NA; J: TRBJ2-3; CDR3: CASSQSRLDDTQYF
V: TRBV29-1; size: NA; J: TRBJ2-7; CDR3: CSVEVQSQDDEQYF
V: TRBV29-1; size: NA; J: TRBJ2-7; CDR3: CSVETGDSHYEQYF
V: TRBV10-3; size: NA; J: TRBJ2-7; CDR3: CAITAALSSYEQYF
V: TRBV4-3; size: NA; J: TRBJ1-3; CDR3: CASSQDEVVGSGNTIYF
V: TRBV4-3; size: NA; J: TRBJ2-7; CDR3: CASSQGPSGQPSYEQYF
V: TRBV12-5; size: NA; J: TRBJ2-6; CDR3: CASGDQSGANVLTF
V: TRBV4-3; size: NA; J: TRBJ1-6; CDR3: CASSQDWTGNINSPLHF
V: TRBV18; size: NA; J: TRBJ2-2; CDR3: CASSRTGTGGTGELFF
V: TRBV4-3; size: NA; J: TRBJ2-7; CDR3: CASSQDSSGEEQYF
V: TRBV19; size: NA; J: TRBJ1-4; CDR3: CASSIEGVDEKLFF
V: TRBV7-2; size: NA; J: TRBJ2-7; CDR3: CAVRRWGPRDEQYF
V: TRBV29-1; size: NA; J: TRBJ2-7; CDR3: CSVEERQGYEQYF
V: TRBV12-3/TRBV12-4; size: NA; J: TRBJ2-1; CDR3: CASSPDSGQGYNEQFF
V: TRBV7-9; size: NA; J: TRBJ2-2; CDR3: CASSLKNRDTGELFF
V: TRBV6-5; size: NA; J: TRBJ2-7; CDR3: CASSGTGFGPYEQYF
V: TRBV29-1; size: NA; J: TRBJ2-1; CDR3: CSVVGLAGAYNEQFF
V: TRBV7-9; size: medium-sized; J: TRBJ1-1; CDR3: CASSSGTDHNTEAFF
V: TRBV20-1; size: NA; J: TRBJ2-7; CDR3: CSAMDRFSYEQYF
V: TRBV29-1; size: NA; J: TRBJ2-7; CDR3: CSARQDYEQYF
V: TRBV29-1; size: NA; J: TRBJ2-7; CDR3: CSVVTSGYEQYF
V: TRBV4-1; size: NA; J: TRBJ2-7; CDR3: CASSQRGLAGEAYEQYF
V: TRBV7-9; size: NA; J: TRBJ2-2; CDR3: CASSLVLTGELFF
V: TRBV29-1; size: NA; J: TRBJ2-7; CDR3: CSVLNRLSYEQYF
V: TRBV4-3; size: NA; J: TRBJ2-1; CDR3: CASSQEAPGTVNEQFF